The T cell receptor (beta chain) under discussion was sequenced for a study of tumor-infiltrating lymphocytes in primary liver carcinoma. Turning to this clonotype: The antigen is unknown.

The roughly 19-33 mg bulk tissue piece was not sorted before simultaneous RNA and DNA extraction. Study-wide findings and caveats: Only around 8-25% of top clones occurred in all five tumor regions.

A constant-region primer served to make TCR beta cDNA from about 500 ng total RNA. It was through three nested multiplex PCR rounds of slightly modified ARM-PCR that TCR beta libraries arose. TCRdb passed the multiplex PCR reads through MiXCR, listing each CDR3 protein once. This sample yields about 50,000 distinct CDR3 sequences, of which roughly 80% are seen a single time; less than 25% belongs to the top ten. The specimen was liver tumor tissue from sampling region 5. Subset: tumor region T5, tumor centre. This receptor was obtained from a man between 35 and 55 years old with primary liver carcinoma and hepatitis B virus infection.

CDR3 loop: CASSSGGSYVGARIGTQHF. Here the CDR3 DNA reads TGTGCCAGCAGCTCTGGGGGAAGCTATGTCGGAGCCCGCATAGGTACGCAGCATTTT. This chain links TRBV11-1 with TRBJ2-3; tentatively, D is TRBD1 (5 bases). The J call may be incorrect, as the DNA end agrees better with TRBJ1-5. Germline V gives CDR1 SGHAT, CDR2 FQDESV (reference sequence). The CDR3 has 19 amino acids.